These 22 T cell receptor beta chains were all obtained from the same sample, sequenced in a study of cytomegalovirus exposure and HLA in healthy donors. This PCR relied on a set of 60 Vbeta primers and 13 Jbeta primers. Sequencing used immunoSEQ multiplex PCR; TCRdb keeps in-frame clones, though not all of them. The sample's table shows about 140,000 clones. Sequenced input: PBMCs. The receptors were sampled from a middle-aged man in good health and CMV-seronegative.

The J gene is TRBJ2-3, the V gene TRBV9; perhaps TRBD2 as D (7 bases). Trimming pared 4 bases from V and 4 bases from J, leaving 19 bases between. This CDR3 comprises 16 residues. In germline, CDR1 is SGDLS, CDR2 YYNGEE. The CDR3 sequence is CASSSSGGKGADTQYF. The CDR3 region has the DNA TGTGCCAGCAGCTCGTCGGGGGGAAAGGGGGCAGATACGCAGTATTTT.

This chain joins TRBV7-9 and TRBJ1-1; D remains ambiguous. The CDR3 sequence is 18 residues long. V lost 1 base, J lost 1 base, and 19 bases lay in between. CDR1 SEHNR and CDR2 FQNEAQ come from the germline V gene (reference sequence). CDR3 DNA sequence: TGTGCCAGCAGCTTAGAGTCCAAGACACGAAGCGGGAACACTGAAGCTTTCTTT. This encodes CASSLESKTRSGNTEAFF.

The chain joins TRBV9 to TRBJ1-1, with a possible D match to TRBD1 (6 bases). The V gene lost 4 bases and the J gene lost 3 bases, with 16 bases spanning the gap. The CDR3 loop spans 15 amino acids. Germline CDR1 and CDR2: SGDLS and YYNGEE. The CDR3 coding sequence is TGTGCCAGCAGCCACCCACAGGGTCCGGACACTGAAGCTTTCTTT. Amino acids: CASSHPQGPDTEAFF. Combining the CDR3 with reference TRBV9 and TRBJ1-1 gives the whole variable domain DSGVTQTPKHLITATGQRVTLRCSPRSGDLSVYWYQQSLDQGLQFLIQYYNGEERAKGNILERFSAQQFPDLHSELNLSSLELGDSALYFCASSHPQGPDTEAFFGQGTRLTVV.

This chain links TRBV2 with TRBJ2-2; D is possibly TRBD2 (6 bases). The CDR3 length is 19 residues. Germline CDR1 reads SNHLY; CDR2 reads FYNNEI. V was cut by 3 bases and J by 0 bases, with 20 bases left in between. The CDR3 sequence: CASSELGLASNTNTGELFF. Written as DNA, the CDR3 is TGTGCCAGCAGTGAGTTAGGGCTAGCGAGTAATACGAACACCGGGGAGCTGTTTTTT.

This chain joins TRBV28 and TRBJ1-2; possibly TRBD1 for D (5 bases). CDR3 length equals 13 residues. V shed 3 bases and J shed 3 bases, with 8 bases lying between them. CDR1 and CDR2 from the germline V gene are MDHEN and SYDVKM. The CDR3 protein is CASSFRGDYGYTF. DNA for the CDR3: TGTGCCAGCAGTTTTAGGGGTGACTATGGCTACACCTTC.

The J gene is TRBJ1-1, the V gene TRBV6-5; D not resolved. This CDR3 has 14 residues. Germline assignment: CDR1 MNHEY and CDR2 SVGAGI. Trimming shortened V by 6 bases and J by 0 bases, and 11 bases separated the two germline ends. The chain's CDR3 is CASSPDTMNTEAFF. The CDR3 DNA sequence: TGTGCCAGCAGCCCTGACACCATGAACACTGAAGCTTTCTTT.

V gene TRBV7-2 combines with J gene TRBJ1-4; 8 bases align to TRBD1. Germline V gives CDR1 SGHTA, CDR2 FQGNSA. CDR3 size: 14 residues. The junction had 3 bases not matched to a gene; V was cut back by 3 bases and J by 6 bases. The CDR3 DNA reads TGTGCCAGCAGCTTCCAGGGGGCGGATGAAAAACTGTTTTTT. Protein sequence: CASSFQGADEKLFF.

This chain connects TRBV21-1 to TRBJ2-5; the table's D call TRBD2 went unverified against the DNA. TRBV21-1 represents a pseudogene. This CDR3 spans 17 amino acids. Written as DNA, the CDR3 is TGTGCCAGCAGCAAAGTCGGTCTAGACGGGGGTAGAGAGACCCAGTACTTC. Protein sequence: CASSKVGLDGGRETQYF.

This rearrangement joins TRBV7-9 to TRBJ2-3; possibly TRBD2 for D (6 bases). V dropped 11 bases and J dropped 3 bases, with 9 bases sitting between them. Germline CDR1 is SEHNR and CDR2 is FQNEAQ (reference sequence). CDR3 size: 11 residues. This CDR3 reads CAGGGTDTQYF. The CDR3 DNA reads as TGTGCCGGCGGAGGGACAGATACGCAGTATTTT.

The chain couples TRBV5-1 to TRBJ2-2; 8 nucleotides match TRBD1. Germline-derived CDR1 and CDR2 are SGHRS and YFSETQ. After removal of 3 bases from V and 0 bases from J, the junction contained 4 bases not matched to a gene. This CDR3 is built from 16 residues. CDR3 sequence (DNA): TGCGCCAGCAGCTCGGGACAGGCGACGAACACCGGGGAGCTGTTTTTT. Protein product: CASSSGQATNTGELFF.

The genes are TRBV7-2 and TRBJ2-7, with D perhaps TRBD2 (6 bases). Germline V CDR1 and CDR2: SGHTA, FQGNSA. CDR3 size: 14 residues. V lost 1 base, J lost 4 bases, and 11 bases lay in between. The CDR3 protein is CASSLEGLTYEQYF. The DNA for the CDR3 is TGTGCCAGCAGCTTAGAGGGACTTACATACGAGCAGTACTTC. The full variable domain, rest sourced from reference TRBV7-2 and TRBJ2-7, is GAGVSQSPSNKVTEKGKDVELRCDPISGHTALYWYRQSLGQGLEFLIYFQGNSAPDKSGLPSDRFSAERTGGSVSTLTIQRTQQEDSAVYLCASSLEGLTYEQYFGPGTRLTVT.

This chain's CDR3 is CATMTRTGNSSGANVLTF. CDR3 in DNA: TGTGCCACCATGACCCGGACAGGTAACAGCTCTGGGGCCAACGTCCTGACTTTC. The gene calls are TRBV10-3 and TRBJ2-6; 7 positions match TRBD1. V shed 10 bases and J 0 bases; nucleotides not matched to a gene: 15. Germline loops: CDR1 ENHRY, CDR2 SYGVKD. The length of the CDR3 is 18 residues.

The chain carries TRBV9 and TRBJ1-2; 9 bases are shared with TRBD1. The length of the CDR3 is 16 residues. Germline V gene lookup returns CDR1 SGDLS and CDR2 YYNGEE. The V and J ends lost 6 bases and 3 bases, in that order; junction bases with no gene match: 12. Here the CDR3 reads CASTPGQGFMDYGYTF. DNA for the CDR3: TGTGCCAGCACCCCGGGACAGGGATTTATGGACTATGGCTACACCTTC.

In DNA form, the CDR3 reads TGTGCCAGCAGTCTAGAGGGGGCCTGGGAAAAACTGTTTTTT. Protein: CASSLEGAWEKLFF. The chain uses TRBV2 and TRBJ1-4, with 7 positions matching TRBD1. Per the germline V gene, CDR1 is SNHLY and CDR2 is FYNNEI. The V gene end was trimmed by 5 bases and the J gene end by 8 bases; junction bases not matched to a gene: 8. This CDR3 has 14 residues. Full variable domain (remainder filled in from reference TRBV2 and TRBJ1-4): EPEVTQTPSHQVTQMGQEVILRCVPISNHLYFYWYRQILGQKVEFLVSFYNNEISEKSEIFDDQFSVERPDGSNFTLKIRSTKLEDSAMYFCASSLEGAWEKLFFGSGTQLSVL.

For this clone: Germline is not matched at one junction end, which may reflect a read error. The rearrangement links TRBV16 to TRBJ1-5; D is unclear. The CDR3 spans 13 residues. Germline lookup yields CDR1 KGHSY and CDR2 FQNENV. In DNA, the CDR3 is TGTGCCAGCAGCAAATCGAGGGAGGAGCCCCAGCATTTT. Translating it yields CASSKSREEPQHF.

The chain couples TRBV27 to TRBJ1-2; no clear D. V gave up 4 bases and J gave up 1 base, with 19 bases separating them. The CDR3 runs 17 residues. The germline V gene encodes CDR1 MNHEY and CDR2 SMNVEV (reference sequence). The CDR3 loop reads CASSSRRERRLNYGYTF. The DNA for the CDR3 is TGTGCCAGCAGTTCCCGACGGGAGCGACGACTTAACTATGGCTACACCTTC.

The rearrangement uses TRBV7-3 and TRBJ2-5; no definite D call. Between the trimmed V and J ends, which lost 5 bases and 4 bases, there was a span of 11 bases. From germline, CDR1 is SGHTA and CDR2 FQGTGA. The CDR3 consists of 13 residues. Written as DNA, the CDR3 is TGTGCCAGCAGCCCTAGAAATTCAGAGACCCAGTACTTC. This gives the protein CASSPRNSETQYF. The full variable domain, rest sourced from reference TRBV7-3 and TRBJ2-5, is GAGVSQTPSNKVTEKGKYVELRCDPISGHTALYWYRQSLGQGPEFLIYFQGTGAADDSGLPNDRFFAVRPEGSVSTLKIQRTERGDSAVYLCASSPRNSETQYFGPGTRLLVL.

The chain is built from TRBV7-9 and TRBJ2-1; 14 bases match TRBD2. The germline CDR1 and CDR2 sequences are SEHNR and FQNEAQ (reference sequence). CDR3 length: 18 amino acids. Trimming took 4 bases from V and 9 from J; bases not matched to a gene: 14. The chain's CDR3 is CASSSLIRLAGGPGEQFF. The CDR3 bases are TGTGCCAGCAGCTCTCTAATCCGACTAGCGGGGGGGCCGGGTGAGCAGTTCTTC.

This chain connects TRBV7-9 to TRBJ2-7; 9 bases match TRBD1. V dropped 5 bases and J dropped 3; count of bases not matched to a gene: 11. Germline V gene lookup returns CDR1 SEHNR and CDR2 FQNEAQ (reference sequence). CDR3 length: 16 amino acids. The CDR3 spells CASSPRPGTGRYEQYF. The DNA of the CDR3 is TGTGCCAGCAGCCCCCGTCCCGGGACAGGGCGCTACGAGCAGTACTTC.

The V gene is TRBV27, the J gene TRBJ2-1, with D possibly being TRBD2 (7 bases). Germline CDR1 reads MNHEY; CDR2 reads SMNVEV (reference sequence). The CDR3 extends over 16 amino acids. V dropped 1 base and J dropped 8 bases, with 18 bases sitting between them. The CDR3 here is CASSLYLGGAGDEQFF. Written as DNA, the CDR3 is TGTGCCAGCAGTTTATATCTAGGGGGGGCAGGAGATGAGCAGTTCTTC.

The chain carries TRBV6-5 and TRBJ1-5; no clear D gene. The CDR3 has 14 amino acids. Trimming took 5 bases from V and 7 from J, leaving 15 bases between them. CDR1 and CDR2 from the germline V gene are MNHEY and SVGAGI. Here the CDR3 DNA reads TGTGCCAGCAGTCCGACCCGACGGGGACAGCCCCAGCATTTT. The encoded protein is CASSPTRRGQPQHF.

The J gene is TRBJ1-5, the V gene TRBV19; possible D gene TRBD1, 6 bases. CDR1 and CDR2 (germline): LNHDA, SQIVND (reference sequence). Trimming removed 5 bases from V and 3 bases from J, with 11 bases in between. This CDR3 is 14 amino acids long. Here the CDR3 DNA reads TGTGCCAGTAGTTCCACAGGGCCCAATCAGCCCCAGCATTTT. This codes for CASSSTGPNQPQHF. Combining the CDR3 with reference TRBV19 and TRBJ1-5 gives the whole variable domain DGGITQSPKYLFRKEGQNVTLSCEQNLNHDAMYWYRQDPGQGLRLIYYSQIVNDFQKGDIAEGYSVSREKKESFPLTVTSAQKNPTAFYLCASSSTGPNQPQHFGDGTRLSIL.